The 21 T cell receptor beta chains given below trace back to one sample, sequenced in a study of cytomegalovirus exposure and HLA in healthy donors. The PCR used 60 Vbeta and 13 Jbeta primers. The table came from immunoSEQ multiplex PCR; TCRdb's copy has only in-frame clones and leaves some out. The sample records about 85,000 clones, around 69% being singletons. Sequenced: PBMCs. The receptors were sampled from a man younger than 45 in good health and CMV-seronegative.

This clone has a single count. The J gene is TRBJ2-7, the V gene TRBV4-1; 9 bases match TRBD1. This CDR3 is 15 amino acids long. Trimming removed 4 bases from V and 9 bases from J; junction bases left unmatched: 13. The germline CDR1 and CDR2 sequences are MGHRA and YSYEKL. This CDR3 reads CASSLGTGSFLWQYF. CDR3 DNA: TGCGCCAGCAGCCTCGGGACAGGGAGCTTCCTATGGCAGTACTTC.

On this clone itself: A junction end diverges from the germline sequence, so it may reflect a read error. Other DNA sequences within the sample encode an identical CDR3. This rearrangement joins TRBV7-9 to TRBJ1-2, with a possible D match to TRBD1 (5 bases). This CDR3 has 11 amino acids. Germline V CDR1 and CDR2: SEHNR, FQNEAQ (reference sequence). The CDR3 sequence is CSSSPGYGYTF. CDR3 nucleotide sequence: TGTTCCAGCAGCCCAGGGTATGGCTACACCTTC.

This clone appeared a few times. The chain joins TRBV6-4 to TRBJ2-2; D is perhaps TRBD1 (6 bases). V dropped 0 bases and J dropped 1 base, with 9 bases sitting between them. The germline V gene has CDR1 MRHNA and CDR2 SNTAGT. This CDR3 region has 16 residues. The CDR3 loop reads CASSDSQQGNTGELFF. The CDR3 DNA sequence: TGTGCCAGCAGTGACTCGCAACAGGGGAACACCGGGGAGCTGTTTTTT.

As DNA, the CDR3 is TGCGCCAGCAGGAACAGGGGGCAGGGCACTGAAGCTTTCTTT. Protein sequence: CASRNRGQGTEAFF. The chain couples TRBV10-1 to TRBJ1-1, with 9 nucleotides matching TRBD1. This CDR3 region has 14 residues. J gave up 4 bases and V 6 bases, and 6 bases lay outside the gene matches. Germline V gene data show CDR1 as WNHNN and CDR2 as SYGVQD (reference sequence).

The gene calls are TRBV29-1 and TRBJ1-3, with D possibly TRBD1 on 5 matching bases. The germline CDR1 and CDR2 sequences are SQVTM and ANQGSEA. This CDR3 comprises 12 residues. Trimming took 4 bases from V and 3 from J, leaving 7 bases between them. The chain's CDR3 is CSVAGIGNTIYF. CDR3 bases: TGCAGCGTTGCAGGGATTGGAAACACCATATATTTT.

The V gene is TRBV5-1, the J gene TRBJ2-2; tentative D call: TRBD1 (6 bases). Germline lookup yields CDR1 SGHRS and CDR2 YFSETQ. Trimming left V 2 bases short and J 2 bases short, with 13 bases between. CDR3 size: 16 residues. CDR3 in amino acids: CASSLSSGQNTGELFF. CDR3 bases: TGCGCCAGCAGCTTATCATCGGGACAAAACACCGGGGAGCTGTTTTTT.

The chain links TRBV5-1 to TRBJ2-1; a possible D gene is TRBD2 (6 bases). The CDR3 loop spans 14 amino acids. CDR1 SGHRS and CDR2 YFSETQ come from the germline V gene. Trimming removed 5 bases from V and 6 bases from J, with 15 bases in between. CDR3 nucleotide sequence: TGCGCCAGCAGTTTGTCTGCGGGACCCAATGAGCAGTTCTTC. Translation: CASSLSAGPNEQFF.

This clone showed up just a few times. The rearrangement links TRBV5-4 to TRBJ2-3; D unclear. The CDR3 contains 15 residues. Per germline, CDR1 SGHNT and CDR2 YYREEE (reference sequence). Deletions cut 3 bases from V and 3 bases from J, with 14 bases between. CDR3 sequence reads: CASSSFLFETDTQYF. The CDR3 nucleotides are TGTGCCAGCAGCTCCTTCTTATTCGAGACAGATACGCAGTATTTT.

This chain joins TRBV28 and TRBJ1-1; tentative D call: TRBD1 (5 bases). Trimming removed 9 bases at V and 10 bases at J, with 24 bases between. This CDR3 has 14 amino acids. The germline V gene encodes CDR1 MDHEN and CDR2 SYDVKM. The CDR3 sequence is CASGGGRRGQGAFF. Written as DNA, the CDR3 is TGTGCCAGTGGGGGAGGGCGTCGCGGTCAGGGAGCTTTCTTT.

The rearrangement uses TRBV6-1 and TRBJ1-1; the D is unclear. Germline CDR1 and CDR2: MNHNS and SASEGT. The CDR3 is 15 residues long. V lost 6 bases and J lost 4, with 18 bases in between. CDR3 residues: CASSSLPTSGTEAFF. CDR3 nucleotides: TGTGCCAGCAGCTCTTTGCCCACATCGGGCACTGAAGCTTTCTTT.

CDR3 protein: CASSQVEGYYEQYF. In DNA form, the CDR3 reads TGTGCCAGCAGCCAAGTGGAGGGTTACTACGAGCAGTACTTC. J is TRBJ2-7 and V is TRBV14; the D gene is possibly TRBD2 (6 bases). V dropped 1 base and J dropped 3 bases, with 10 bases sitting between them. Germline values: CDR1 SGHDN, CDR2 FVKESK. The CDR3 is 14 amino acids.

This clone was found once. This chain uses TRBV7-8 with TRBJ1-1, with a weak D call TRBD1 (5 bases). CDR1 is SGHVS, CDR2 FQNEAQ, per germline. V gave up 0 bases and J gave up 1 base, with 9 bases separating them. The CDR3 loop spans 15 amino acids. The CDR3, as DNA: TGTGCCAGCAGCTTAGCGCCCACAGGGAACACTGAAGCTTTCTTT. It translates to CASSLAPTGNTEAFF.

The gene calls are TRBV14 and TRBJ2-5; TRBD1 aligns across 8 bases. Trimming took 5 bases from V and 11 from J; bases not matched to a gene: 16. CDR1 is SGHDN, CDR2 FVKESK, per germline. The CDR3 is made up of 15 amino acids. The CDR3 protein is CASSSWRTGPFKQYF. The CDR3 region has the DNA TGTGCCAGCAGCTCCTGGCGGACAGGGCCCTTCAAGCAGTACTTC.

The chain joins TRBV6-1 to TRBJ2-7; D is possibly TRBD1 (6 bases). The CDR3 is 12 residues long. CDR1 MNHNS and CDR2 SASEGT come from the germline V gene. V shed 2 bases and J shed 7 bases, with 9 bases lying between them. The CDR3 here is CASSEWGREQYF. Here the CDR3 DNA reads TGTGCCAGCAGTGAATGGGGGCGGGAGCAGTACTTC.

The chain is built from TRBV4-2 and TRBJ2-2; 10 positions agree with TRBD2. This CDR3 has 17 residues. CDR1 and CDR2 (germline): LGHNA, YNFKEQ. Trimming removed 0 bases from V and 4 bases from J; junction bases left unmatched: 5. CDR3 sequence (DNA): TGTGCCAGCAGCCAAGAGGTACTAGCGGGACCCACCGGGGAGCTGTTTTTT. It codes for CASSQEVLAGPTGELFF.

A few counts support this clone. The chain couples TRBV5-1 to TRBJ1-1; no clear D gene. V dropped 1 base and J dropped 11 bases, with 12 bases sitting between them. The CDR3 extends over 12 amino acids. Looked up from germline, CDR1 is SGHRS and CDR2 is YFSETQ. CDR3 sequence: CASSLSGNRAFF. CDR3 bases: TGCGCCAGCAGCTTGAGCGGCAACCGGGCTTTCTTT.

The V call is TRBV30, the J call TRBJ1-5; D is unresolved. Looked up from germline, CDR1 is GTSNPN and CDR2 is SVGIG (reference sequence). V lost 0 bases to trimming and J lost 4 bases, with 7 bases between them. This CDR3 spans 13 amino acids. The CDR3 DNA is TGTGCCTGGAGTGTAGAGGGAAATCAGCCCCAGCATTTT. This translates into CAWSVEGNQPQHF. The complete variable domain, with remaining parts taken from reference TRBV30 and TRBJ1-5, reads SQTIHQWPATLVQPVGSPLSLECTVEGTSNPNLYWYRQAAGRGLQLLFYSVGIGQISSEVPQNLSASRPQDRQFILSSKKLLLSDSGFYLCAWSVEGNQPQHFGDGTRLSIL.

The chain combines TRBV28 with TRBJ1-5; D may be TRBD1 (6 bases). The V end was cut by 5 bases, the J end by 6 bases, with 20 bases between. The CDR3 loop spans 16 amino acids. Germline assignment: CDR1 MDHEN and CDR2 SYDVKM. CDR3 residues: CASSPRSYRAAQPQHF. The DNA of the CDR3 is TGTGCCAGCAGTCCCCGATCTTACAGGGCGGCTCAGCCCCAGCATTTT.

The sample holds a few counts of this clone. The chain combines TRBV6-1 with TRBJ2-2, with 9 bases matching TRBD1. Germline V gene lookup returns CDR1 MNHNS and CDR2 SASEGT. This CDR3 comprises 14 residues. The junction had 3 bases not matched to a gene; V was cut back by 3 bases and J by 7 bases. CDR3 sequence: CASSEGTGIGELFF. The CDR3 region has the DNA TGTGCCAGCAGTGAGGGGACAGGGATCGGGGAGCTGTTTTTT.

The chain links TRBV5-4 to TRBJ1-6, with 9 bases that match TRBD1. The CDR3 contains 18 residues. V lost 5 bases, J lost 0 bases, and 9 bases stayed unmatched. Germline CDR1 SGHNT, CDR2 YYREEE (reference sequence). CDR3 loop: CASSDRGTRVSYNSPLHF. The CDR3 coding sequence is TGTGCCAGCAGTGACAGGGGGACCAGAGTCTCCTATAATTCACCCCTCCACTTT.

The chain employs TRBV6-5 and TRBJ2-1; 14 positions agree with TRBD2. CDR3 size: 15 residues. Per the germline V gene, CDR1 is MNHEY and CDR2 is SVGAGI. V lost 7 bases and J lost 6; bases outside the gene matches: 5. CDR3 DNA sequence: TGTGCCAGCATTATGACTAGCGGGGGGGCCAATGAGCAGTTCTTC. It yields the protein CASIMTSGGANEQFF.